This entry features one TCR beta chain sequence. Possible read error: a much larger clone is one base away. By two-round multiplex PCR, the TCR beta CDR3 was amplified from genomic DNA. First-round PCR employed TRBV- and TRBJ-specific primers for each gene. One entry per CDR3 protein results from TCRdb running MiXCR on the multiplex PCR reads. The sample includes about 59,000 distinct CDR3 sequences, about a quarter of them seen just once. This sample stems from a study of prognosis after radiotherapy for stage I lung cancer. Germline V gene sequence: CDR1 LGHDT, CDR2 YNNKEL (reference sequence). The CDR3 contains 15 residues.

The material sequenced was PBMCs, taken before or after stereotactic body radiation therapy (not recorded which). This clonotype originated in a donor over 45 with non-small cell lung cancer. The chain has TRBV3-1 and TRBJ1-3, with a weak D call TRBD1 (5 bases). CDR3 coding DNA: TGTGCCAACAGCCAAGAGACAGCCTCTGGAAACACCATATATTTT. Translated: CANSQETASGNTIYF.